Following are 10 T cell receptor beta chains from one sample sequenced in a study of blood T cells in healthy people across ages (dated by TCRdb to the mid-2010s). Library preparation was by 5' RACE. Instrument used: Illumina HiSeq 2500. A second PCR of about 6 to 11 cycles was performed with a sample-barcoded 5' primer and a J-beta primer mix. The public reads were quality trimmed at Q25 with fastp and then assembled into clones with MiXCR by TCRdb, keeping productive beta chains. Identical CDR3 proteins give one entry, which carries the most common genes and DNA. The sample profile shows around 1,600,000 distinct CDR3 sequences; approximately 43% of them were found once. The ten largest clones represent about 4% of the sample. Sequenced: blood. These receptors were collected from a woman in her late teens or twenties in good health.

The chain recombines TRBV4-2 with TRBJ2-7; D possibly corresponds to TRBD1 (6 bases). CDR3 size: 17 residues. Trimming took 2 bases from V and 1 from J, leaving 18 bases between them. The germline V gene encodes CDR1 LGHNA and CDR2 YNFKEQ. Written as DNA, the CDR3 is TGTGCCAGCAGCCAAAACATACAGGGAGTGGTGTCCTACGAGCAGTACTTC. This gives the protein CASSQNIQGVVSYEQYF.

V gene TRBV5-1 combines with J gene TRBJ2-2; 11 nucleotides match TRBD1. With 2 bases clipped from V and 5 bases from J, the junction kept 5 bases outside the gene matches. The germline V gene has CDR1 SGHRS and CDR2 YFSETQ. This CDR3 is 16 amino acids long. In DNA, the CDR3 is TGCGCCAGCAGCTTAGGACAGGGGGCAGGAACCGGGGAGCTGTTTTTT. Its translation is CASSLGQGAGTGELFF.

The genes are TRBV4-3 and TRBJ2-7, with 9 bases matching TRBD2. Trimming at V came to 0 bases and at J to 7 bases, leaving 7 bases not matched to a gene. The CDR3 is 15 amino acids. Germline CDR1 reads LGHNA; CDR2 reads YSLEER. In DNA, the CDR3 is TGCGCCAGCAGCCAAGATGTAGGGACTAGCTGGGAGCAGTACTTC. Translation gives CASSQDVGTSWEQYF.

Note on this clonotype: At one end, the junction sequence differs from germline, possibly due to a read error. The gene calls are TRBV4-2 and TRBJ2-1; 11 bases match TRBD2. The CDR3 sequence is 16 residues long. Germline V lookup: CDR1 LGHNA, CDR2 YNFKEQ. The CDR3, as DNA: TGTGCCGGCAGCCAAGCGGGACTAGCGGTCTACAATGAGCAGTTCTTC. Translating gives CAGSQAGLAVYNEQFF.

This clonotype was recorded a few times. At one boundary the junction diverges from the germline segment, which might be a read error. The chain links TRBV12-3 or TRBV12-4 to TRBJ1-6, with D hard to call. The CDR3 is made up of 15 amino acids. In DNA, the CDR3 is TGTGCCAGCAGTTCGGAACTCCCGACGGATTCACCCCCCCACTTT. The encoded protein is CASSSELPTDSPPHF.

The chain is built from TRBV28 and TRBJ1-2; D possibly corresponds to TRBD1 (5 bases). Germline V gene data show CDR1 as MDHEN and CDR2 as SYDVKM. V was shortened by 3 bases and J by 4 bases, with 12 bases between the two germline ends. The CDR3 has 14 amino acids. In DNA, the CDR3 is TGTGCCAGCAGTTTCCTTAGGGGTGGCTATGGCTACACCTTC. Translated, it gives CASSFLRGGYGYTF.

The chain is built from TRBV20-1 and TRBJ2-3; 7 nucleotides agree with TRBD1. This CDR3 region has 14 residues. Germline V gene data show CDR1 as DFQATT and CDR2 as SNEGSKA (reference sequence). The V gene end was trimmed by 2 bases and the J gene end by 3 bases; junction bases not matched to a gene: 5. CDR3 nucleotide sequence: TGCAGTGCTAGAAGACAGGGAGCTACAGATACGCAGTATTTT. It yields the protein CSARRQGATDTQYF.

This chain links TRBV20-1 with TRBJ1-1, with 7 nucleotides matching TRBD1. Germline V CDR1 and CDR2: DFQATT, SNEGSKA (reference sequence). Trimming took 6 bases from V and 1 from J; bases not matched to a gene: 5. CDR3 length: 13 amino acids. The CDR3 region has the DNA TGCAGTGCCAGGGGGGCAGCGAACACTGAAGCTTTCTTT. This sequence encodes CSARGAANTEAFF.

This clonotype was observed a handful of times. The rearrangement links TRBV20-1 to TRBJ1-4; TRBD1 might be the D (6 bases). CDR3 length: 12 amino acids. Per the germline V gene, CDR1 is DFQATT and CDR2 is SNEGSKA (reference sequence). The V gene lost 5 bases and the J gene lost 8 bases, with 12 bases spanning the gap. The CDR3 bases are TGCAGTGCTGGGGGCGCGGGGGAAAAACTGTTTTTT. Protein: CSAGGAGEKLFF.

The chain links TRBV2 to TRBJ2-3, with D uncertain. Germline V gene lookup returns CDR1 SNHLY and CDR2 FYNNEI. The CDR3 loop spans 13 amino acids. V dropped 11 bases and J dropped 1 base, with 13 bases sitting between them. The CDR3 region is CAQSLARTDTQYF. The DNA for the CDR3 is TGTGCCCAAAGCCTGGCGCGCACAGATACGCAGTATTTT.